These 5 T cell receptor beta chains share one sample of origin, sequenced in a study of vaccination and CD4 T cells after COVID-19. No antigen is known for these receptors. An Oncomine TCR Beta short-read assay was used to sequence the DNA from cultured CD4+ T cells. TCRdb used MiXCR to reprocess the PCR reads, holding one entry per CDR3 protein. The table shows 20,000 to 25,000 distinct CDR3 sequences, with around 50% occurring only once. Treatment of the sample: roughly 10-day PBMC culture with coronavirus spike peptide pools or control peptides (ViraFEST assay). The source material was CD4+ T cells from blood, cultured in vitro. The receptors stem from a human donor who had recovered from COVID-19.

V gene TRBV7-2 combines with J gene TRBJ2-3; D may be TRBD2 (8 bases). With 5 bases removed from V and 14 bases from J, the gap between germline ends came to 20 bases. This CDR3 has 13 residues. Germline CDR1 SGHTA, CDR2 FQGNSA. The CDR3 here is CASSKQTGTSLYF. The CDR3 DNA sequence: TGTGCCAGCAGCAAGCAGACAGGGACTAGTTTGTATTTT. Together with reference TRBV7-2 and TRBJ2-3, the CDR3 gives the full variable domain: GAGVSQSPSNKVTEKGKDVELRCDPISGHTALYWYRQSLGQGLEFLIYFQGNSAPDKSGLPSDRFSAERTGGSVSTLTIQRTQQEDSAVYLCASSKQTGTSLYFGPGTRLTVL.

The rearrangement joins TRBV19 to TRBJ2-7, with TRBD1 matching over 10 bases. Trimming at V came to 5 bases and at J to 7 bases, leaving 8 bases not matched to a gene. Germline lookup yields CDR1 LNHDA and CDR2 SQIVND (reference sequence). The CDR3 runs 14 residues. As DNA, the CDR3 is TGTGCCAGTAGTTTGACCGGGACAGGGGTTGAGCAGTACTTC. Amino acid sequence: CASSLTGTGVEQYF.

Only a few counts were recorded for this clonotype. This chain connects TRBV2 to TRBJ1-1; D gene ambiguous. The V end lost 6 bases, the J end lost 4 bases, and 18 bases lay between the germline ends. The CDR3 is 15 residues long. Germline values: CDR1 SNHLY, CDR2 FYNNEI. CDR3 in DNA: TGTGCCAGCAGCCCTGAGGAGGGTATAGCCACTGAAGCTTTCTTT. Translated, it gives CASSPEEGIATEAFF.

This clonotype turned up a few times. V usage is TRBV21-1 and J usage is TRBJ1-6; no DNA check was done on the table's D call, TRBD1. TRBV21-1 is marked as a pseudogene. The CDR3 covers 15 residues. CDR3 region: CASSNGGTENSPLHF. CDR3 bases: TGTGCCAGCAGCAATGGTGGGACAGAGAATTCACCCCTCCACTTT.

The chain carries TRBV7-9 and TRBJ2-3, with D unresolved. Germline-derived CDR1 and CDR2 are SEHNR and FQNEAQ (reference sequence). V lost 5 bases to trimming and J lost 5 bases, with 8 bases between them. The CDR3 has 12 amino acids. The CDR3 loop reads CASSARLDTQYF. Here the CDR3 DNA reads TGTGCCAGCAGCGCCCGGTTAGATACGCAGTATTTT.